This TCR beta chain stems from a study of cytomegalovirus exposure and HLA in healthy donors. Looking at the study overall: Earlier work reported around 110 million unique TCR beta sequences from 180 million or so T cells. Notes on the study in general: In a later analysis, a genetic analysis reported fewer productive-TCR N-insertions in an Asian-associated ancestry cluster than the cohort average. The study designated 150 or so TCR beta chains cytomegalovirus-associated.

Regarding this clone: What it binds is unknown.

The length of the CDR3 is 15 residues. The germline V gene has CDR1 LGHNA and CDR2 YSLEER. J was trimmed by 2 bases and V by 3 bases; bases with no gene match: 3. This PCR relied on a set of 60 Vbeta primers and 13 Jbeta primers. Only in-frame clones appear in the TCRdb table, and some are missing; sequencing was by immunoSEQ multiplex PCR. Among 150,000 to 200,000 clones listed, roughly 82% were seen once. This sequence joins TRBV4-3 and TRBJ2-2, with 7 bases fitting TRBD1. The sequenced sample consisted of PBMCs. This receptor was identified in a woman in her fifties or sixties in good health and CMV-seronegative. The CDR3: CASSQGQLNTGELFF. The CDR3 DNA sequence: TGCGCCAGCAGCCAGGGACAGCTAAACACCGGGGAGCTGTTTTTT.